The next 13 T cell receptor beta chains were all read from a single sample in a study of graft-versus-host responses after intestinal transplantation. Sequenced by immunoSEQ multiplex PCR; TCRdb stores in-frame clones only, minus some. The sample lists 25,000 or so clones, about 81% occurring once. These TCRs' antigens remain unknown. Sample: unstimulated CD4+ T cells sorted from spleen or lymph node cells, taken before intestinal transplant. The receptors stem from a human donor who received an intestinal transplant.

The CDR3 region has the DNA TGTGCCAGCAGCACTTCTAGCGGGGGTTCCTACAATGAGCAGTTCTTC. As protein: CASSTSSGGSYNEQFF. V usage is TRBV13 and J usage is TRBJ2-1; 10 bases align to TRBD2. This CDR3 has 16 residues. Germline CDR1 is PRHDT and CDR2 is FYEKMQ (reference sequence). The V and J ends lost 5 bases and 1 base, in that order; junction bases with no gene match: 5.

The chain has TRBV19 and TRBJ2-2; TRBD1 aligns across 12 bases. The trim removed 6 bases at V and 3 bases at J, leaving 5 bases unmatched. The germline V gene has CDR1 LNHDA and CDR2 SQIVND (reference sequence). The CDR3 is 16 residues long. The CDR3 sequence: CASSTRDRGHTGELFF. The CDR3, as DNA: TGTGCCAGTAGCACCCGGGACAGGGGGCACACCGGGGAGCTGTTTTTT.

V gene TRBV4-1 combines with J gene TRBJ1-6; perhaps TRBD1 as D (5 bases). Germline CDR1 is MGHRA and CDR2 is YSYEKL. The CDR3 is 15 residues long. V lost 0 bases, J lost 5 bases, and 8 bases lay in between. CDR3 region: CASSQDRRDNSPLHF. In nucleotides, the CDR3 is TGCGCCAGCAGCCAAGATCGCAGGGATAATTCACCCCTCCACTTT.

The chain is built from TRBV7-2 and TRBJ2-5; 13 positions agree with TRBD2. The V gene's germline CDR1 is SGHTA and CDR2 FQGNSA. The CDR3 has 17 residues. J gave up 0 bases and V 5 bases, and 6 bases lay outside the gene matches. In DNA form, the CDR3 reads TGTGCCAGCAGCGCTCCGGGACTAGCGGGGCACCAAGAGACCCAGTACTTC. Protein product: CASSAPGLAGHQETQYF.

J is TRBJ1-5 and V is TRBV19; D is uncertain. The germline V and J ends were trimmed by 2 bases and 4 bases, with 9 bases remaining between them. The germline gives CDR1 LNHDA, CDR2 SQIVND (reference sequence). This CDR3 has 14 amino acids. The CDR3 nucleotides are TGTGCCAGTAGTATAAACGGGGATAATCAGCCCCAGCATTTT. Translated: CASSINGDNQPQHF.

The chain links TRBV10-1 to TRBJ2-7; D call uncertain. V was cut by 0 bases and J by 3 bases, with 6 bases left in between. CDR3 length: 13 residues. The germline gives CDR1 WNHNN, CDR2 SYGVQD (reference sequence). CDR3 sequence reads: CASSESKSYEQYF. CDR3 DNA sequence: TGCGCCAGCAGTGAGTCGAAGAGCTACGAGCAGTACTTC.

The J gene is TRBJ2-5, the V gene TRBV2, with 7 bases that match TRBD2. V gave up 6 bases and J gave up 3 bases; unmatched junction bases: 4. CDR1 and CDR2 from the germline V gene are SNHLY and FYNNEI. The CDR3 loop spans 13 amino acids. The CDR3 is CASRTSDEETQYF. The CDR3 bases are TGTGCCAGCAGAACTAGCGACGAAGAGACCCAGTACTTC.

The genes are TRBV4-2 and TRBJ2-3; D could derive from TRBD1 or TRBD2 (5 bases each). V lost 5 bases to trimming and J lost 5 bases, with 14 bases between them. The germline gives CDR1 LGHNA, CDR2 YNFKEQ. The CDR3 spans 14 residues. This CDR3 reads CASSFEGPGDTQYF. Here the CDR3 DNA reads TGTGCCAGCAGCTTTGAGGGGCCTGGAGATACGCAGTATTTT.

This chain joins TRBV10-3 and TRBJ2-5, with TRBD2 matching over 9 bases. CDR3 length equals 17 residues. Losses at the gene ends were 2 bases for V and 3 bases for J; bases not matched to a gene: 10. CDR1 is ENHRY and CDR2 is SYGVKD in the germline V gene. The CDR3 here is CAISETVAGVVKETQYF. CDR3 DNA sequence: TGTGCCATCAGTGAGACCGTAGCGGGAGTGGTGAAAGAGACCCAGTACTTC.

This sequence joins TRBV19 and TRBJ2-3; D not resolved. Between the trimmed V and J ends, which lost 10 bases and 0 bases, there was a span of 11 bases. Germline V gene sequence: CDR1 LNHDA, CDR2 SQIVND (reference sequence). The CDR3 spans 13 residues. Here the CDR3 reads CAIAPTSTDTQYF. The CDR3 DNA sequence: TGTGCCATAGCCCCTACTAGCACAGATACGCAGTATTTT.

V gene TRBV12-2 combines with J gene TRBJ2-2; no check of the table's D call, TRBD1, against the DNA was made. TRBV12-2 constitutes a pseudogene. The CDR3 runs 16 residues. The CDR3 DNA reads TGTGCAAGTCGCTTAGCCCCGACAGGGAACGCCGGGGAGCTGTTTTTT. It translates to CASRLAPTGNAGELFF.

The chain has TRBV5-1 and TRBJ1-1; tentatively, D is TRBD1 (6 bases). The CDR3 sequence is 15 residues long. Trimming took 3 bases from V and 0 from J, leaving 12 bases between them. Germline CDR1 reads SGHRS; CDR2 reads YFSETQ. Here the CDR3 reads CASSWGAVMNTEAFF. In nucleotides, the CDR3 is TGCGCCAGCAGCTGGGGGGCGGTCATGAACACTGAAGCTTTCTTT.

This chain joins TRBV12-5 and TRBJ1-1, with D uncertain. V was clipped by 2 bases and J by 4 bases, with 26 bases between them. CDR3 size: 19 residues. In germline, CDR1 is LGHNT, CDR2 FRNRAP. CDR3 residues: CASGLLPGPSSESGTEAFF. The CDR3 coding sequence is TGTGCTAGTGGTTTGTTGCCAGGACCGTCTAGCGAGTCCGGCACTGAAGCTTTCTTT.